The following is a T cell receptor beta chain sequence with its context. This entry is derived from a study of blood T cell repertoires in COVID-19. Generated by immunoSEQ multiplex PCR, the TCRdb table keeps only in-frame clones and is missing some. The sample holds 250,000 to 350,000 clones, approximately 91% seen once. Sequenced: peripheral blood. The TCR originated in a woman in her thirties or forties who had recovered from COVID-19.

CDR3 sequence (DNA): TGTGCCAGCAGTCCTCAGGGGAACACCGGGGAGCTGTTTTTT. The encoded protein is CASSPQGNTGELFF. The chain employs TRBV27 and TRBJ2-2; D possibly corresponds to TRBD1 (5 bases). Trimming took off 5 bases at V and 1 base at J, with 8 bases between the two ends. In germline, CDR1 is MNHEY, CDR2 SMNVEV (reference sequence). This CDR3 spans 14 amino acids.